Listed below are T cell receptor beta chains from one sample, sequenced in a study of T-cell reconstitution after alpha-beta-depleted transplantation in children. TCRdb re-called the PCR reads through MiXCR, storing one row per CDR3 protein. The data show approximately 340,000 distinct CDR3 sequences, approximately 10% seen once. The sequencing used PBMCs from the stem cell graft donor, collected from the stem cell graft. The source is a human donor who donated a stem cell graft to a child with acute lymphoblastic leukemia. CDR3s include the opening cysteine and the closing phenylalanine or tryptophan. A D gene is named only where the DNA matches it firmly. Some rows have no size entry. The others give once, few or many, or a class for an expanded clone.

>TRBV12-3/TRBV12-4|TRBJ1-2|TRBD1|few
TGTGCCAGCAGGACCGGGACAGGGACCTATGGCTACACCTTC
CASRTGTGTYGYTF
>TRBV7-9|TRBJ1-4|.|.
TGTGCCAGCAGCTTTAGGACAGATCGAGGTGAAAAACTGTTTTTT
CASSFRTDRGEKLFF
>TRBV29-1|TRBJ2-3|TRBD2|many
TGCAGCGTACAGACTAGCTGGTCAGATACGCAGTATTTT
CSVQTSWSDTQYF
>TRBV5-6|TRBJ2-2|.|many
TGTGCCAGCAGCTTCAAGCCTGGACCCACCACCGGGGAGCTGTTTTTT
CASSFKPGPTTGELFF
>TRBV25-1|TRBJ2-5|TRBD2|few
TGTGCCAGCAGTGCCATGGGACTAGCGGGGACGATGGGGGGGACCCAGTACTTC
CASSAMGLAGTMGGTQYF
>TRBV6-2/TRBV6-3|TRBJ1-5|TRBD1|many
TGTGCCAGCAGCCGGGACAGGGGGGGGGATCAGCCCCAGCATTTT
CASSRDRGGDQPQHF
>TRBV7-6|TRBJ1-1|TRBD1|few
TGTGCCAGCAGCCCCGGGACAGGGTGGGAAAACACTGAAGCTTTCTTT
CASSPGTGWENTEAFF
>TRBV11-2|TRBJ2-3|.|.
TGTGCCAGCAGCTTGAGGTCAGGGAGCTTCGTTGGCACAGATACGCAGTATTTT
CASSLRSGSFVGTDTQYF
>TRBV7-2|TRBJ2-7|.|few
TGTGCCAGCAGCTTTCTCTTAGAAGGGGAGCAGTACTTC
CASSFLLEGEQYF
>TRBV5-6|TRBJ2-1|.|many
TGTGCCAGCAGCTTGCCCGGGAGCGGCTACAATGAGCAGTTCTTC
CASSLPGSGYNEQFF
>TRBV9|TRBJ1-2|.|.
TGTGCCAGCAGCGTAGTGGCGGATAACTATGGCTACACCTTC
CASSVVADNYGYTF
>TRBV7-9|TRBJ2-1|TRBD2|.
TGTGCCAGCAGGCCGATACTAGCGGGAGGAGATTACAATGAGCAGTTCTTC
CASRPILAGGDYNEQFF
>TRBV7-2|TRBJ1-3|.|few
TGTGCCAGCAGTCCAAGGGCGAGGTTATTCTCTGGAAACACCATATATTTT
CASSPRARLFSGNTIYF
>TRBV12-3/TRBV12-4|TRBJ2-5|TRBD1|many
TGTGCCAGCAGTTTAGGGGGGGGACAGGGGACGGCCCAGTACTTC
CASSLGGGQGTAQYF
>TRBV29-1|TRBJ2-1|.|many
TGCAGCGCGGTAAAGAATGAGCAGTTCTTC
CSAVKNEQFF